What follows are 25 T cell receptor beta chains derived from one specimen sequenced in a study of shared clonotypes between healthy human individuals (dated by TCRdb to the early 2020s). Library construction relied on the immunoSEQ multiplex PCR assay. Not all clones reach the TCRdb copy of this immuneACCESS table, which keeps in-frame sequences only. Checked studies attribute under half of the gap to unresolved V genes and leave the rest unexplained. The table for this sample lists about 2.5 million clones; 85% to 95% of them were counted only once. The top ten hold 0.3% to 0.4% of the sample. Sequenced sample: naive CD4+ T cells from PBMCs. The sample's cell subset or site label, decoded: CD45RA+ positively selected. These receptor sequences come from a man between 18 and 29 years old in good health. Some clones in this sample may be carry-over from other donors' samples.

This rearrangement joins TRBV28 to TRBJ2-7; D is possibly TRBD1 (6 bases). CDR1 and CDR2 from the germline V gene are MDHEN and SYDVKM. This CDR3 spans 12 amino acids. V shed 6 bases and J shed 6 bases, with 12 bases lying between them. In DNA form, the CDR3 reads TGTGCCAGCAGGGTTACAGGGCTCGAGCAGTACTTC. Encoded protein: CASRVTGLEQYF.

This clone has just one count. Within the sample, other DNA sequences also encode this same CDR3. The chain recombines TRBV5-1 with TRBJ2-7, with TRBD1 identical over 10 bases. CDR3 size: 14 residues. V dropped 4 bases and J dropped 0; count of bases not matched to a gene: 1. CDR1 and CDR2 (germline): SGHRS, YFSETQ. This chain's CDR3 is CASSRTGGSYEQYF. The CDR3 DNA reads TGCGCCAGCAGCAGGACAGGGGGCTCCTACGAGCAGTACTTC.

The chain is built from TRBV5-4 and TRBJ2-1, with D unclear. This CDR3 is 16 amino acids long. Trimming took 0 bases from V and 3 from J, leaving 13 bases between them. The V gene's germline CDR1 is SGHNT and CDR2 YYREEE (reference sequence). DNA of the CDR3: TGTGCCAGCAGCTTGGTCACAGCACGCCACTACAATGAGCAGTTCTTC. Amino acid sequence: CASSLVTARHYNEQFF.

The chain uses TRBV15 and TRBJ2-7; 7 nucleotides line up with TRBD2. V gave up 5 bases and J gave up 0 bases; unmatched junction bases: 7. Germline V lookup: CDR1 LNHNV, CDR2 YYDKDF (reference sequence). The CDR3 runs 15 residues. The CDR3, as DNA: TGTGCCACCAGCTCCCCGGGGAGGGGCTCCTACGAGCAGTACTTC. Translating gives CATSSPGRGSYEQYF. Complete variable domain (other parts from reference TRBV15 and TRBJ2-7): DAMVIQNPRYQVTQFGKPVTLSCSQTLNHNVMYWYQQKSSQAPKLLFHYYDKDFNNEADTPDNFQSRRPNTSFCFLDIRSPGLGDTAMYLCATSSPGRGSYEQYFGPGTRLTVT.

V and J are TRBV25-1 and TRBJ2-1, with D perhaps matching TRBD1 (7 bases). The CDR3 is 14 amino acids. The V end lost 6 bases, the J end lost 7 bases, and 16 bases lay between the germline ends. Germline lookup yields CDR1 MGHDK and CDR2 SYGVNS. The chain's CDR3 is CASSGGGAGNEQFF. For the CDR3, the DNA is TGTGCCAGCAGCGGAGGGGGCGCGGGGAATGAGCAGTTCTTC.

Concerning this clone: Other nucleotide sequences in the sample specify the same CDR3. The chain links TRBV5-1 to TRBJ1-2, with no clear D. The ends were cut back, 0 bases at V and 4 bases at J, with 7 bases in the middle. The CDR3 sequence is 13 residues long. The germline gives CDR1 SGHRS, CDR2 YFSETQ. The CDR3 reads CASSLDGSYGYTF. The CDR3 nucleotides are TGCGCCAGCAGCTTGGATGGTTCCTATGGCTACACCTTC.

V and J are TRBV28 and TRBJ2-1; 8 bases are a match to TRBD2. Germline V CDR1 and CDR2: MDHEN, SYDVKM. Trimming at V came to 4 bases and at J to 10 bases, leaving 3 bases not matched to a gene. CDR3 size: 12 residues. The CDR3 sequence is CASSYGTREQFF. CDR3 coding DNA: TGTGCCAGCAGTTATGGGACTAGGGAGCAGTTCTTC.

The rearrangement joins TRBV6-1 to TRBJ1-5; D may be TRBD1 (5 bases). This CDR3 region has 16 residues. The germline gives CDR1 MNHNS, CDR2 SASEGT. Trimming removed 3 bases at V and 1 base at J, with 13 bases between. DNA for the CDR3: TGTGCCAGCAGTGACCGACCCAGGGCCAGCAATCAGCCCCAGCATTTT. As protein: CASSDRPRASNQPQHF.

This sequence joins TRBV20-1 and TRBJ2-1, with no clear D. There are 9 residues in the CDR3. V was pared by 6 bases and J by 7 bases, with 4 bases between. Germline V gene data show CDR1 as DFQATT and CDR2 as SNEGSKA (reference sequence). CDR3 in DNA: TGCAGTGCGCTGAATGAGCAGTTCTTC. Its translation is CSALNEQFF.

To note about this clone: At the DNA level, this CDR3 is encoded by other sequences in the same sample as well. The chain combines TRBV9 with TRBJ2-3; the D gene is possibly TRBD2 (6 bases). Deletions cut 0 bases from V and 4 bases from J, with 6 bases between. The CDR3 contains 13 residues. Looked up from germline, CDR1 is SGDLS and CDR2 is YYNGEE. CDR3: CASSVGDSDTQYF. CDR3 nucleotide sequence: TGTGCCAGCAGCGTAGGGGACTCAGATACGCAGTATTTT.

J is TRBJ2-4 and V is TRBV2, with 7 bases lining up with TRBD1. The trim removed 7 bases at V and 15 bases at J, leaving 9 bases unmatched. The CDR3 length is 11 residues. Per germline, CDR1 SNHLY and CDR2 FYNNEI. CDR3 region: CASMRDSRGYF. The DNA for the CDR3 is TGTGCCAGCATGAGGGACAGCCGCGGGTACTTC.

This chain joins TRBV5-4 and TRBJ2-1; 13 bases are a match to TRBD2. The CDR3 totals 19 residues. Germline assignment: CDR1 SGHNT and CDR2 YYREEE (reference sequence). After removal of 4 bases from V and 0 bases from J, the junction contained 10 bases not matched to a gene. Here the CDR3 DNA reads TGTGCCAGCAGCCCGGGGACTAGCGGGACGACAAGCTCCTACAATGAGCAGTTCTTC. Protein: CASSPGTSGTTSSYNEQFF.

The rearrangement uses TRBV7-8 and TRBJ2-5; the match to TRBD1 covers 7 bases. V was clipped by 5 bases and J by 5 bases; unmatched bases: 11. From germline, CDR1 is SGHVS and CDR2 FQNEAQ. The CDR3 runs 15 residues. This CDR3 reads CASSPYRGMRETQYF. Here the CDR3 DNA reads TGTGCCAGCAGCCCCTACAGGGGAATGCGGGAGACCCAGTACTTC.

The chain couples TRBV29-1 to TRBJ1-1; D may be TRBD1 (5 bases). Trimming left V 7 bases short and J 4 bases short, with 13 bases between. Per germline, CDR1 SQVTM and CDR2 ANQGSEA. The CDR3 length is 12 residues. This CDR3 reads CSAVGAGTEAFF. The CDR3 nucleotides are TGCAGCGCCGTAGGGGCCGGCACTGAAGCTTTCTTT.

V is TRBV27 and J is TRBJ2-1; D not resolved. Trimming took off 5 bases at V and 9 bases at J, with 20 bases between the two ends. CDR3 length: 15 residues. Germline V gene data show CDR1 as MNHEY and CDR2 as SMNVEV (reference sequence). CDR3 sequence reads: CASSPTRTPPREQFF. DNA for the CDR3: TGTGCCAGCAGTCCCACCCGGACCCCTCCACGTGAGCAGTTCTTC.

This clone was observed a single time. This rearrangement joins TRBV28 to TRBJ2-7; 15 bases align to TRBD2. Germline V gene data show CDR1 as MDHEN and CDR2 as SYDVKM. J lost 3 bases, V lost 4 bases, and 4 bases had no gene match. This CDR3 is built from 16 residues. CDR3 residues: CASSSRTSGRVYEQYF. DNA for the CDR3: TGTGCCAGCAGTTCTCGGACTAGCGGGAGGGTCTACGAGCAGTACTTC.

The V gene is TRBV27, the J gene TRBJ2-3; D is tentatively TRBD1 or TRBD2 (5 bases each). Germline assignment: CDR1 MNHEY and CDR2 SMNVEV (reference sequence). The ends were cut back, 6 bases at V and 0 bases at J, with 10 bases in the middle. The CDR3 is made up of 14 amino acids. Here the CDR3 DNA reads TGTGCCAGCAGGGCAGGGACCAGCACAGATACGCAGTATTTT. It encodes CASRAGTSTDTQYF.

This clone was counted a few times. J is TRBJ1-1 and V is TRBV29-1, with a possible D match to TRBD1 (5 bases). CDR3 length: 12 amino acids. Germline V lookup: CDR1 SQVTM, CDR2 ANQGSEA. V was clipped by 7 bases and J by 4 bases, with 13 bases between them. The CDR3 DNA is TGCAGCGCAGCAGGGATCGTCACTGAAGCTTTCTTT. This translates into CSAAGIVTEAFF. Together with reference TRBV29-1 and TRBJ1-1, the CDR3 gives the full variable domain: SAVISQKPSRDICQRGTSLTIQCQVDSQVTMMFWYRQQPGQSLTLIATANQGSEATYESGFVIDKFPISRPNLTFSTLTVSNMSPEDSSIYLCSAAGIVTEAFFGQGTRLTVV.

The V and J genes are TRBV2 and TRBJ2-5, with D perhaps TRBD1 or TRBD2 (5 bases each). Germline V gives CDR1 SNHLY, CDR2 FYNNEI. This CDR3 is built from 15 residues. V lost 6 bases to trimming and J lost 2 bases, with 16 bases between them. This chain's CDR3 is CASSGDPGRQETQYF. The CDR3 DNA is TGTGCCAGCAGCGGCGACCCGGGACGGCAAGAGACCCAGTACTTC. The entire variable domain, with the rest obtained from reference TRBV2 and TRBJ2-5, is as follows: EPEVTQTPSHQVTQMGQEVILRCVPISNHLYFYWYRQILGQKVEFLVSFYNNEISEKSEIFDDQFSVERPDGSNFTLKIRSTKLEDSAMYFCASSGDPGRQETQYFGPGTRLLVL.

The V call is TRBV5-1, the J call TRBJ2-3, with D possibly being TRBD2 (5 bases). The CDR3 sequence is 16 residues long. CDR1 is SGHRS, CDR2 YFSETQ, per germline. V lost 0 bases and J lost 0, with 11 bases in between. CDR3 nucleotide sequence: TGCGCCAGCAGCTTGGCCGAGGGCGTTAGCACAGATACGCAGTATTTT. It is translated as CASSLAEGVSTDTQYF.

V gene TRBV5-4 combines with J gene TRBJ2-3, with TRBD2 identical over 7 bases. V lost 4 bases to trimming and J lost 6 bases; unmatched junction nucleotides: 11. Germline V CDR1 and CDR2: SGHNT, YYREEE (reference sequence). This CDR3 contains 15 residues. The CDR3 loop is CASSPKWEGMDTQYF. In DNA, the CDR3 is TGTGCCAGCAGCCCAAAGTGGGAGGGCATGGATACGCAGTATTTT.

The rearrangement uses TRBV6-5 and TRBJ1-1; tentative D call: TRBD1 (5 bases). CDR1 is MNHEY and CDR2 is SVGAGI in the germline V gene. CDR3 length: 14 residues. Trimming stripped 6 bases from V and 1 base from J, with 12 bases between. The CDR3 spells CASRQGVQNTEAFF. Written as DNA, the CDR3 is TGTGCCAGCAGACAAGGGGTCCAGAACACTGAAGCTTTCTTT.

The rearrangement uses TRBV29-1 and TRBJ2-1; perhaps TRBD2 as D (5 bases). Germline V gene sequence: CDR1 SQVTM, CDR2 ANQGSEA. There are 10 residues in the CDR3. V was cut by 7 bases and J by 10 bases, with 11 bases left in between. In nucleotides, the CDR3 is TGCAGCGGCATCCGGGAAGAGCAGTTCTTC. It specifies CSGIREEQFF.

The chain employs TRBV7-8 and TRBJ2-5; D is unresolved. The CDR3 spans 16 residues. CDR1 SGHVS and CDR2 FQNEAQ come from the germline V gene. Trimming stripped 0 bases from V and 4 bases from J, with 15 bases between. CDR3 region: CASSLAVTLTRETQYF. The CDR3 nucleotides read TGTGCCAGCAGCTTAGCGGTGACTCTAACGAGAGAGACCCAGTACTTC.

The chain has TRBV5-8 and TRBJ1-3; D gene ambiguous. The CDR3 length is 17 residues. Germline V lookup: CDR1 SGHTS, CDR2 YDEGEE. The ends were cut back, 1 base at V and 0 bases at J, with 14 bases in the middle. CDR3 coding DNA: TGTGCCAGCAGCTTGTATCGATTCAGAGGCTCTGGAAACACCATATATTTT. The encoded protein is CASSLYRFRGSGNTIYF.